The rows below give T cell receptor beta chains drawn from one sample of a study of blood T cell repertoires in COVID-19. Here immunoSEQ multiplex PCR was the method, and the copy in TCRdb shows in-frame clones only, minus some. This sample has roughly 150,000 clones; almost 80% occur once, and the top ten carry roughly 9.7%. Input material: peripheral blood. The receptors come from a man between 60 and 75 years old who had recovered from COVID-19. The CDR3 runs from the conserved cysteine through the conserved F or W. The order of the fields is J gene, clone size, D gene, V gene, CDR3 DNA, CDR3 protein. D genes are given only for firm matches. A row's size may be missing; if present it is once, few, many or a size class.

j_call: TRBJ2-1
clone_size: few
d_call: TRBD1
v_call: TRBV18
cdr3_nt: TGTGCCAGCTCACTGGGACAGGGCGAGCAGTTCTTC
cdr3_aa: CASSLGQGEQFF

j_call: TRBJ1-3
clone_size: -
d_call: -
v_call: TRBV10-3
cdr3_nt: TGTGCCATCAGCTCTGGAGGGAGCACCATATATTTT
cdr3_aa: CAISSGGSTIYF

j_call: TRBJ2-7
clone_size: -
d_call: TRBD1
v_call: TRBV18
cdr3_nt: TGTGCCAGCTCCTCCGGGACAGCCTACGAGCAGTACTTC
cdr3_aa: CASSSGTAYEQYF

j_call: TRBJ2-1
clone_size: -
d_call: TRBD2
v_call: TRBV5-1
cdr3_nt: TGCGCCAGCAGCTTGACGGCTAGCGGCTACAATGAGCAGTTCTTC
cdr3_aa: CASSLTASGYNEQFF

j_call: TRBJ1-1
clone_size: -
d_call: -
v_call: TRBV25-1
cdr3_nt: TGTGCCAGCGGATGGGGCTACACTGAAGCTTTCTTT
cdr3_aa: CASGWGYTEAFF

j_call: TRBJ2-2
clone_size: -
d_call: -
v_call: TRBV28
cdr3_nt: TGTGCCAGCAGTCTCGGACTCAACGCCGGGGAGCTGTTTTTT
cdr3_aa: CASSLGLNAGELFF

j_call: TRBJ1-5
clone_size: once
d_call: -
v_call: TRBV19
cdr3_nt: TGTGCCAGTAGTCCGGACTCCCAGAGAAATCAGCCCCAGCATTTT
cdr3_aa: CASSPDSQRNQPQHF

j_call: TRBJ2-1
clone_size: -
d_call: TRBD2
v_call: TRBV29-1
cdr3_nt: TGCAGCGCCGACGGCGCAGCGGGGCTCTCCTACAATGAGCAGTTCTTC
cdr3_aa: CSADGAAGLSYNEQFF

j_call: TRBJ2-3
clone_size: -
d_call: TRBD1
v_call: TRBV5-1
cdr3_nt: TGCGCCAGCAGCCTCGGGGGGACAGGGAGCACAGATACGCAGTATTTT
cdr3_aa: CASSLGGTGSTDTQYF

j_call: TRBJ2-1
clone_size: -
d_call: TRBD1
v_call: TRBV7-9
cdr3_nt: TGTGCCAGCAGCCGACGACAGGGAAGGGCTGAGCAGTTCTTC
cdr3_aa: CASSRRQGRAEQFF

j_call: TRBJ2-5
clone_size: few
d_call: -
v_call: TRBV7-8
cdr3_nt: TGTGCCACCAAAGGGAAAAGGGGGACTAAAGAGACCCAGTACTTC
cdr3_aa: CATKGKRGTKETQYF

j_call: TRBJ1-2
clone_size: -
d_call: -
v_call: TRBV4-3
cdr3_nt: TGCGCCAGCAGCCAAGACGCAGCTAACTATGGCTACACCTTC
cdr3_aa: CASSQDAANYGYTF

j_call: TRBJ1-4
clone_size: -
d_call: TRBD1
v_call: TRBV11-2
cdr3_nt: TGTGCCAGCAGCTTAGGGGGTCCAGGGGGTGAAAAACTGTTTTTT
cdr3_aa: CASSLGGPGGEKLFF

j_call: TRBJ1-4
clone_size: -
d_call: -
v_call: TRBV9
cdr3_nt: TGTGCCAGCAGCGTAGATTCGGGGGGAGGGGAAAAACTGTTTTTT
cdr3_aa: CASSVDSGGGEKLFF

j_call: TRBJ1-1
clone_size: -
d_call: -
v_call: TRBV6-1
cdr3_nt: TGTGCCAGCAGTGAAGCTGGGCGGGATACTGAAGCTTTCTTT
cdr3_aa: CASSEAGRDTEAFF

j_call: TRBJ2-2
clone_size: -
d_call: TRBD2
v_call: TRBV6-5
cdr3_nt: TGTGCCAGCAACTTAGCGGGGGGGAACACCGGGGAGCTGTTTTTT
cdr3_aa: CASNLAGGNTGELFF

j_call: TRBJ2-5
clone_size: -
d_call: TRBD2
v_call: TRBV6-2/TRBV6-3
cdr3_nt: TGTGCCAGCAGTGCGGGGGGGCGGAGGGAGACCCAGTACTTC
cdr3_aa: CASSAGGRRETQYF

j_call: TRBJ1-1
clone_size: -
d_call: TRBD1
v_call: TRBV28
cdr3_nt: TGTGCCAGCAATTCCGGGGGACAGCCGTCGACTGAAGCTTTCTTT
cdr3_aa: CASNSGGQPSTEAFF

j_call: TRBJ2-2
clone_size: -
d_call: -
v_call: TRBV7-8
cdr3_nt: TGTGCCAGCAGCCAGAACAGGGACACCGGGGAGCTGTTTTTT
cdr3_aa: CASSQNRDTGELFF

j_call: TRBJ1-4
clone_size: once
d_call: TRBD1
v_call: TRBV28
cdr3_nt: TGTGCCAGCATCCGATCTCCGGGACAGACAGAAAAACTGTTTTTT
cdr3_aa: CASIRSPGQTEKLFF

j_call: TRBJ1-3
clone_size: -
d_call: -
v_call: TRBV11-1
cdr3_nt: TGTGCCAGCAGCCAAGGACTGAATGGAAACACCATATATTTT
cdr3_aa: CASSQGLNGNTIYF

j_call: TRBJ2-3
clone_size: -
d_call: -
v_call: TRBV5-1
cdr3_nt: TGCGCCAGCAAGGGCCGGGGGACTAGCACAGATACGCAGTATTTT
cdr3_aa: CASKGRGTSTDTQYF

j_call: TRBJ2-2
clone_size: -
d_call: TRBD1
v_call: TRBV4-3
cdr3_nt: TGCGCCAGCAGCCAGGACAGGGGGCTGCACGGGGAGCTGTTTTTT
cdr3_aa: CASSQDRGLHGELFF

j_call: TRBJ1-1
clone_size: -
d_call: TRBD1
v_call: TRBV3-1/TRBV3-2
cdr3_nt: TGTGCCAGCAGCGACGACAGGGAGGAAGCTTTCTTT
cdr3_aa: CASSDDREEAFF

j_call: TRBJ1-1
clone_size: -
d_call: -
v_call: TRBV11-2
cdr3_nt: TGTGCCAGCAGCTTAGTTCCAACCCCGGGTGGGGCTTTCTTT
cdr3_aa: CASSLVPTPGGAFF

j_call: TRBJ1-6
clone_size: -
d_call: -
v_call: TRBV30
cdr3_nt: TGTGCCTGGAGTGCGAGGGCAATGAATTCACCCCTCCACTTT
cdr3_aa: CAWSARAMNSPLHF

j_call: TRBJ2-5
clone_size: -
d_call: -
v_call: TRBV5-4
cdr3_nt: TGTGCCAGCAGCCCTGGGGACTCGGAGACCCAGTACTTC
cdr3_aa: CASSPGDSETQYF

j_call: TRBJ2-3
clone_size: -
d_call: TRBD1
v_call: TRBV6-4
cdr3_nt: TGTGCCAGCAGCCCCTCGGGACAGGGCCCAGATACGCAGTATTTT
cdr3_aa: CASSPSGQGPDTQYF

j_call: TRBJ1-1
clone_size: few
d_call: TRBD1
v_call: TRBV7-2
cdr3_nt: TGTGCCAGCAGCTTCCAGGGGGCGAACACTGAAGCTTTCTTT
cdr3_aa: CASSFQGANTEAFF

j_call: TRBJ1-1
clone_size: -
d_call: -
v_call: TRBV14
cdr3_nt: TGTGCCAGCAGCCCCCATGAGGGCACAGCGAACACTGAAGCTTTCTTT
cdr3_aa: CASSPHEGTANTEAFF

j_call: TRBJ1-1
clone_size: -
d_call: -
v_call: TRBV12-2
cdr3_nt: TGTGCAAGTCGCTTAGCACCGGGACAGGGGCCGAACACTGAAGCTTTCTTT
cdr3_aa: CASRLAPGQGPNTEAFF

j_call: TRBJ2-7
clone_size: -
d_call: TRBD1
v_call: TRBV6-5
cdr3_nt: TGTGCCAGCAGTTACTCGAGACAGGGGACCTACGAGCAGTACTTC
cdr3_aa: CASSYSRQGTYEQYF

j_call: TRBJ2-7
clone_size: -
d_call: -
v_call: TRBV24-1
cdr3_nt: TGTGCCACCAGTGAATCAGGCAGGGGCTACGAGCAGTACTTC
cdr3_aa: CATSESGRGYEQYF

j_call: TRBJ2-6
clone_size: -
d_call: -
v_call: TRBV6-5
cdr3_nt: TGTGCCAGCAGACAGCTATCTGGGGCCAACGTCCTGACTTTC
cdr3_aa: CASRQLSGANVLTF

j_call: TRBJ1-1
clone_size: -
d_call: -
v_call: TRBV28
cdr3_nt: TGTGCCAGCAGCCCAATGGGGGGGCGGACTGAAGCTTTCTTT
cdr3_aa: CASSPMGGRTEAFF

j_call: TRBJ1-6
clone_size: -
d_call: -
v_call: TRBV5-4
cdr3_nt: TGTGCCAGCAGCTCGGACCCCGCAGGGCCCCTCCACTTT
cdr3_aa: CASSSDPAGPLHF

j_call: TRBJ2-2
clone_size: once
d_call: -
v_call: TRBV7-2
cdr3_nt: TGTGCCAGCAGCGCCCCGGCAGGCGGGGAGCTGTTTTTT
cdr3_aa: CASSAPAGGELFF

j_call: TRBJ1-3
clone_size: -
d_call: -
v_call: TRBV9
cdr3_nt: TGTGCCAGCAGTTACTCCGGAGATAACTCTGGAAACACCATATATTTT
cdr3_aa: CASSYSGDNSGNTIYF

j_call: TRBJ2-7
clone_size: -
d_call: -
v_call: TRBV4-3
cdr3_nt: TGCGCCAGCAGCCAAGCCGAGGAGGGCGTCTACGAGCAGTACTTC
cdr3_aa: CASSQAEEGVYEQYF

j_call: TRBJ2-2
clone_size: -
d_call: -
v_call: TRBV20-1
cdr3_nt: TGCAGTGCTAGTTCGACCTCTAGGAACACCGGGGAGCTGTTTTTT
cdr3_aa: CSASSTSRNTGELFF

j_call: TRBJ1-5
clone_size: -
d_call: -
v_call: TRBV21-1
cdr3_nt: TGTGCCAGCAGCAAAGCCGTCAATTTCGGGCCCCAGCATTTT
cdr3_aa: CASSKAVNFGPQHF

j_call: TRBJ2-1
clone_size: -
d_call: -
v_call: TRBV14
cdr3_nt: TGTGCCAGCAGCCAACAGGCCTCCTACAATGAGCAGTTCTTC
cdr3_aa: CASSQQASYNEQFF

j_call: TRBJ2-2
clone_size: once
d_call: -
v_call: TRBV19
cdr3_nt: TGTGCCAGTAGTATGGGACTCACAGGGGCGAACACCGGGGAGCTGTTTTTT
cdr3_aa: CASSMGLTGANTGELFF

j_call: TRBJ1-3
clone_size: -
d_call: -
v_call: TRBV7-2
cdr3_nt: TGTGCCAGCAGCTTAGCGGAGGGGGGGGCCATATATTTT
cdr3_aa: CASSLAEGGAIYF

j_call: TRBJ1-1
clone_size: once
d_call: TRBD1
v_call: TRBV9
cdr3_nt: TGTGCCAGCAGCTCGGGACAGATGAACACTGAAGCTTTCTTT
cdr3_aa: CASSSGQMNTEAFF

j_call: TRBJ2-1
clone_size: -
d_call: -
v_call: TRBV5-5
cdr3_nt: TGTGCCAGCAGCCATAGCTCCTACAATGAGCAGTTCTTC
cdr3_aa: CASSHSSYNEQFF

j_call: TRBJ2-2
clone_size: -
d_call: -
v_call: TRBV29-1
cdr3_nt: TGCAGCGTGGTTACGGACAGTACCGGGGAGCTGTTTTTT
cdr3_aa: CSVVTDSTGELFF

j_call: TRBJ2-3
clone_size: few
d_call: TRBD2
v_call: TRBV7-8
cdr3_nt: TGTGCCAGCAGCTTAGTTGCAGGGAGGGACACAGATACGCAGTATTTT
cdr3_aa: CASSLVAGRDTDTQYF

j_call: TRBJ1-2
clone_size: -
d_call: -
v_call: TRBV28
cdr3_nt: TGTGCCAGCAGTTTAAGGCAGGCCTACTATGGCTACACCTTC
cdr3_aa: CASSLRQAYYGYTF

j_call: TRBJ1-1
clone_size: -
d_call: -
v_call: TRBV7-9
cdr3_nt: TGTGCCAGCAGCACCACGGGCCGGCGGGGGTCGGGCACTGAAGCTTTCTTT
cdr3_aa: CASSTTGRRGSGTEAFF

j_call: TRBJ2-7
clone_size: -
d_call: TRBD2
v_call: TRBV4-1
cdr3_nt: TGCGCCAGCAGCCAAAAGACGTTAGCGGGGGGTGAATACGAGCAGTACTTC
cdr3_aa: CASSQKTLAGGEYEQYF

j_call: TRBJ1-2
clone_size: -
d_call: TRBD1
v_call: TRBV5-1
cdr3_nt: TGCGCCAGCAGCCTCTATTCAGGGGGTCGGGACACTAATGGCTACACCTTC
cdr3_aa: CASSLYSGGRDTNGYTF

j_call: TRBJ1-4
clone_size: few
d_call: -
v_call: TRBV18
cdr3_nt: TGTGCCAGCTCAGGACAGCTTGCAACTAATGAAAAACTGTTTTTT
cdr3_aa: CASSGQLATNEKLFF

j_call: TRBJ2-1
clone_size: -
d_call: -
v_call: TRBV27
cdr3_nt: TGTGCCAGCAGTCACTACAATGAGCAGTTCTTC
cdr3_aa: CASSHYNEQFF